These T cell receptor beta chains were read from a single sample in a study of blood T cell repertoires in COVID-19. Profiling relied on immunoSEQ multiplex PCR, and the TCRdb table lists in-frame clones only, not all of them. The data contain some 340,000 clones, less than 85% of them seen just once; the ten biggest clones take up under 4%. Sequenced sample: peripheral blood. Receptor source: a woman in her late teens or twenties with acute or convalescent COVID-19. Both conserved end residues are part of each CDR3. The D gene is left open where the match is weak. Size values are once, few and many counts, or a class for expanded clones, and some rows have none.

CASSSPGVMNTEAFF TGTGCCAGCAGTTCCCCAGGGGTCATGAACACTGAAGCTTTCTTT TRBJ1-1 TRBV27 once -
CASSLVYWQGSYGYTF TGTGCCAGCAGCTTAGTATATTGGCAGGGGAGCTATGGCTACACCTTC TRBJ1-2 TRBV7-2 - -
CASSLNRAPDTQYF TGCGCCAGCAGCTTGAACAGGGCCCCAGATACGCAGTATTTT TRBJ2-3 TRBV5-1 - -
CASSFEGTAGQPQHF TGCGCCAGCAGCTTTGAGGGAACGGCGGGGCAGCCCCAGCATTTT TRBJ1-5 TRBV5-1 - -
CASSDWKPGTGWQVETQYF TGCGCCAGCTCCGATTGGAAGCCCGGGACAGGCTGGCAGGTAGAGACCCAGTACTTC TRBJ2-5 TRBV5-1 - TRBD1
CATPGDAAEEKLFF TGTGCCACCCCGGGAGACGCGGCGGAGGAAAAACTGTTTTTT TRBJ1-4 TRBV19 - -
CASSERGTGAEQYF TGCGCCAGCAGTGAGAGGGGGACAGGGGCCGAGCAGTACTTC TRBJ2-7 TRBV10-1 - TRBD1
CASSATGSTDTQYF TGCGCCAGCAGTGCGACAGGGAGCACAGATACGCAGTATTTT TRBJ2-3 TRBV10-1 - TRBD1
CSVVPGIGTDTQYF TGCAGCGTTGTCCCAGGGATCGGCACAGATACGCAGTATTTT TRBJ2-3 TRBV29-1 - -
CASSLASATEAFF TGTGCCAGCAGTTTGGCTAGCGCCACTGAAGCTTTCTTT TRBJ1-1 TRBV12-3/TRBV12-4 - -
CAIRGGQGNQPQHF TGTGCCATCAGGGGAGGACAGGGCAATCAGCCCCAGCATTTT TRBJ1-5 TRBV10-3 few TRBD1
CASSQESAYNEQFF TGTGCCAGCAGCCAAGAATCGGCCTACAATGAGCAGTTCTTC TRBJ2-1 TRBV3-1/TRBV3-2 - -
CASRAGQGREKLFF TGTGCCAGCAGGGCGGGACAGGGGCGCGAAAAACTGTTTTTT TRBJ1-4 TRBV5-6 once TRBD1
CASSVDAGGPGGELFF TGTGCCAGCAGCGTAGATGCGGGAGGGCCGGGCGGGGAGCTGTTTTTT TRBJ2-2 TRBV9 - TRBD2
CASLGRAGELFF TGTGCCAGCTTGGGGAGGGCCGGGGAGCTGTTTTTT TRBJ2-2 TRBV7-3 - TRBD2
CASSRSGTSSYEQYF TGTGCCTCAAGCAGGAGCGGGACATCATCCTACGAGCAGTACTTC TRBJ2-7 TRBV10-3 - -
CASSEALTSRDEKLFF TGTGCCAGCAGTGAAGCATTAACCTCCAGGGATGAAAAACTGTTTTTT TRBJ1-4 TRBV6-1 - -
CASSYLGQSTYEQYF TGTGCCAGCAGTTACCTCGGACAGAGCACCTACGAGCAGTACTTC TRBJ2-7 TRBV6-6 - -
CASSLGGADNEQFF TGCGCCAGCAGCTTGGGCGGGGCGGACAATGAGCAGTTCTTC TRBJ2-1 TRBV5-1 - -
CASRDRGPGELFF TGTGCCAGCAGGGACAGGGGGCCAGGGGAGCTGTTTTTT TRBJ2-2 TRBV6-5 - TRBD1
CASSSPPGQEYF TGTGCCAGCAGCTCCCCCCCCGGACAGGAGTACTTC TRBJ2-7 TRBV5-5 - TRBD1
CASSPILSTEAFF TGTGCCAGCAGCCCTATCCTTTCCACTGAAGCTTTCTTT TRBJ1-1 TRBV3-1/TRBV3-2 - -
CASRGRADGYTF TGTGCCAGCAGAGGCAGGGCCGATGGCTACACCTTC TRBJ1-2 TRBV6-5 - -
CATKRTGVNTEAFF TGTGCCACCAAGAGAACAGGGGTGAACACTGAAGCTTTCTTT TRBJ1-1 TRBV24-1 - TRBD1
CASSLGDRRNTEAFF TGCGCCAGCAGCTTGGGGGACAGGAGGAACACTGAAGCTTTCTTT TRBJ1-1 TRBV5-1 few TRBD1
CASSTTQTYEQYF TGTGCCAGTAGTACGACACAGACCTACGAGCAGTACTTC TRBJ2-7 TRBV19 - -
CASSHRLAQLTDTQYF TGTGCCAGCAGCCACCGACTAGCCCAGCTGACAGATACGCAGTATTTT TRBJ2-3 TRBV3-1/TRBV3-2 - TRBD2
CASPSGSDTEAFF TGTGCCAGCCCGTCGGGGTCCGACACTGAAGCTTTCTTT TRBJ1-1 TRBV2 - -
CALSTGQGNSPLHF TGTGCCTTGTCGACAGGACAGGGAAATTCACCCCTCCACTTT TRBJ1-6 TRBV30 - TRBD1
CASSRDQGGETQYF TGCGCCAGCAGCCGGGACCAGGGGGGAGAGACCCAGTACTTC TRBJ2-5 TRBV5-1 - -
CASKRASGGADEQYF TGTGCCAGCAAAAGGGCTAGCGGGGGGGCCGACGAGCAGTACTTC TRBJ2-7 TRBV2 few TRBD2
CASSPSGGRDEQFF TGTGCCAGCAGCCCATCGGGGGGCAGGGATGAGCAGTTCTTC TRBJ2-1 TRBV9 - -
CASSLVGRKNTEAFF TGTGCCAGCAGCTTGGTTGGGCGCAAGAACACTGAAGCTTTCTTT TRBJ1-1 TRBV5-6 - -
CASSDAGQETQYF TGTGCCAGCAGTGATGCAGGACAAGAGACCCAGTACTTC TRBJ2-5 TRBV6-1 - -
CASARDKSNEKLFF TGTGCTAGTGCCAGGGACAAATCTAATGAAAAACTGTTTTTT TRBJ1-4 TRBV12-5 - -
CASSSFRDRAKQEQFF TGTGCCAGCAGTTCATTCCGGGACAGGGCTAAACAAGAGCAGTTCTTC TRBJ2-1 TRBV28 - TRBD1
CASGLDGVYNEQFF TGTGCCAGTGGACTAGACGGGGTCTACAATGAGCAGTTCTTC TRBJ2-1 TRBV19 - TRBD2
CASSQDLGGGGSEQFF TGTGCCAGCAGCCAAGATTTGGGGGGAGGGGGTTCTGAGCAGTTCTTC TRBJ2-1 TRBV3-1/TRBV3-2 - -
CASSPWPGNEKLFF TGTGCCAGCAGCCCATGGCCTGGTAATGAAAAACTGTTTTTT TRBJ1-4 TRBV9 - -
CASSVGGEGNQPQHF TGTGCCAGCAGTGTCGGGGGGGAAGGCAATCAGCCCCAGCATTTT TRBJ1-5 TRBV2 - -
CASSVGLGLNTGELFF TGTGCCAGCAGCGTAGGTCTAGGACTAAACACCGGGGAGCTGTTTTTT TRBJ2-2 TRBV9 - -